The sequence of this T cell receptor (beta chain) was determined in a study of radiation and T cells in renal cell carcinoma. This clone was recorded many times. Clones were read by immunoSEQ multiplex PCR, and TCRdb kept only the in-frame ones, dropping some. The profile shows under 150,000 clones, more than 80% of them singletons. Time point given: blood 2 weeks post-SBRT. Regarding treatment: 15 Gy SBRT to primary tumor, nephrectomy 4 weeks later. This renal cell carcinoma was of the clear cell type. Germline CDR1 SGHTA, CDR2 FQGNSA. The CDR3 extends over 13 amino acids. Trimming pared 1 base from V and 0 bases from J, leaving 4 bases between.

The clonotype comes from a woman in her fifties or sixties with renal cell carcinoma. The chain recombines TRBV7-2 with TRBJ2-7; D is undetermined. The sample here was blood, taken from a patient whose treatment included radiotherapy and nephrectomy. CDR3 sequence reads: CASSLDSSYEQYF. Written as DNA, the CDR3 is TGTGCCAGCAGCTTAGACAGCTCCTACGAGCAGTACTTC. Together with reference TRBV7-2 and TRBJ2-7, the CDR3 gives the full variable domain: GAGVSQSPSNKVTEKGKDVELRCDPISGHTALYWYRQSLGQGLEFLIYFQGNSAPDKSGLPSDRFSAERTGGSVSTLTIQRTQQEDSAVYLCASSLDSSYEQYFGPGTRLTVT.